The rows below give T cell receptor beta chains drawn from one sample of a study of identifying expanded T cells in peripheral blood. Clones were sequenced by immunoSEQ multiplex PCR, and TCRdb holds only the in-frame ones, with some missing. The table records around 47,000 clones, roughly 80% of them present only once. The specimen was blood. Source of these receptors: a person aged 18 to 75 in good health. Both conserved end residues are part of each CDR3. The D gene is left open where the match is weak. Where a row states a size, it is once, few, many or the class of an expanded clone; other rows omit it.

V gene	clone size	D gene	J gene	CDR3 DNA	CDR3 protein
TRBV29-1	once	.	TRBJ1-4	TGCAGCGTTGTTTCGCAGGGGAAGGGTGAAAAACTGTTTTTT	CSVVSQGKGEKLFF
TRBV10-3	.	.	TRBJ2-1	TGTGCCATCAGTGAGTCGAGTCTTTTGGGTGAGCAGTTCTTC	CAISESSLLGEQFF
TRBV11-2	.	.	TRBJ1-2	TGTGCCAGCAGCTTAGCTTCGCTAGGGAAGGGGGACTATGGCTACACCTTC	CASSLASLGKGDYGYTF
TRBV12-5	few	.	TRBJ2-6	TGTGCTAGTGGTCGCGAACCCGGGGGGGCCAACGTCCTGACTTTC	CASGREPGGANVLTF
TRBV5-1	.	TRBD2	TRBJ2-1	TGCGCCAGCAGTGGCCGCCATAGCGGGGGCTCCTACAATGAGCAGTTCTTC	CASSGRHSGGSYNEQFF
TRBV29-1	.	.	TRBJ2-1	TGCAGCGCCCGAGGACCAAACTACAATGAGCAGTTCTTC	CSARGPNYNEQFF
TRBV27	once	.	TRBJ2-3	TGTGCCAGCAGTCTGGGATATCGCACAGATACGCAGTATTTT	CASSLGYRTDTQYF
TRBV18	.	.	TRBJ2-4	TGTGCCAGCTCACCAGGGGGCGGGAACATTCAGTACTTC	CASSPGGGNIQYF
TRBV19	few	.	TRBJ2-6	TGTGCCAGTAGTGCAGACAGGTCAGGGGCCAACGTCCTGACTTTC	CASSADRSGANVLTF
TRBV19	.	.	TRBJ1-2	TGTGCCAGTATGGCGGACCCTACAAAGACAGGCTACACCTTC	CASMADPTKTGYTF
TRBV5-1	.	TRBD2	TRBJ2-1	TGCGCCAGCAGCTTGTCCGTGACTAGCGAGAGATCCTACAATGAGCAGTTCTTC	CASSLSVTSERSYNEQFF